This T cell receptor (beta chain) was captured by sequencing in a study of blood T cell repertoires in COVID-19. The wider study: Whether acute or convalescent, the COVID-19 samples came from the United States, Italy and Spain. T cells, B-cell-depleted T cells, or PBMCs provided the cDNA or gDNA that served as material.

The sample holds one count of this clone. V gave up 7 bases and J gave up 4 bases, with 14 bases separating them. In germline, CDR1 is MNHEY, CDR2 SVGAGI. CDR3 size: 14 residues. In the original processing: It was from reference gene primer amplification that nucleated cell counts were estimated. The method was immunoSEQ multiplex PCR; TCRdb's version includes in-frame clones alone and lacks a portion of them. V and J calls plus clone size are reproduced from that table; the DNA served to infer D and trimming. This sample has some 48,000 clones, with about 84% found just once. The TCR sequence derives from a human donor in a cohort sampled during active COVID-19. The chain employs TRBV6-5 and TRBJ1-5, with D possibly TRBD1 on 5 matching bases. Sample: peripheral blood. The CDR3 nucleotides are TGTGCCAGCATAAAGACAGCACCTAATCAGCCCCAGCATTTT. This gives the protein CASIKTAPNQPQHF.